This is a list of T cell receptor beta chains from one sample in a study of early T cells in non-severe SARS-CoV-2 infection. TCRdb reprocessed the 5' RACE reads via MiXCR and lists one record per CDR3 protein. Of 30,000 to 40,000 distinct CDR3 sequences listed, around 6.5% are singletons. Sequencing was performed on whole blood, taken at baseline. The origin of the receptors is an adult who was a healthcare worker with PCR-confirmed SARS-CoV-2 infection or an uninfected control (not recorded which). CDR3s include the opening cysteine and the closing phenylalanine or tryptophan. Each record gives: V gene, J gene, CDR3 protein.

v_gene: TRBV27
j_gene: TRBJ1-5
CDR3aa: CASSLLGRRNQPQHF

v_gene: TRBV7-2
j_gene: TRBJ2-7
CDR3aa: CASSPRLAGVHEQYF

v_gene: TRBV12-3/TRBV12-4
j_gene: TRBJ1-1
CDR3aa: CASSFFGGSNTEAFF

v_gene: TRBV20-1
j_gene: TRBJ2-7
CDR3aa: CSAALQGYEQYF

v_gene: TRBV29-1
j_gene: TRBJ2-7
CDR3aa: CSVEFDGGGTYEQYF

v_gene: TRBV4-1
j_gene: TRBJ1-6
CDR3aa: CASSQELGSYNSPLHF

v_gene: TRBV19
j_gene: TRBJ2-1
CDR3aa: CASTRQGGRDNEQFF

v_gene: TRBV7-8
j_gene: TRBJ2-1
CDR3aa: CASSLGLAGAREQFF

v_gene: TRBV28
j_gene: TRBJ2-3
CDR3aa: CASRFTRATDTQYF

v_gene: TRBV28
j_gene: TRBJ2-7
CDR3aa: CASSPSMGRGMQQYF

v_gene: TRBV11-2
j_gene: TRBJ2-2
CDR3aa: CASSPPLAENTGELFF

v_gene: TRBV30
j_gene: TRBJ2-7
CDR3aa: CAWGSTGSLTYEQYF

v_gene: TRBV12-3/TRBV12-4
j_gene: TRBJ1-5
CDR3aa: CASSFRKGIGGAKNQPQHF

v_gene: TRBV23-1
j_gene: TRBJ1-4
CDR3aa: CASSHPVQDYEKLFF

v_gene: TRBV7-3
j_gene: TRBJ1-1
CDR3aa: CASSVGTGRSGLKDTEAFF

v_gene: TRBV5-6
j_gene: TRBJ1-4
CDR3aa: CASSLDPPRGGYEKLFF